The clone carrying this T cell receptor (beta chain) occurred a few times. Other DNA sequences from this sample encode an identical CDR3 as well. The data derive from a study of PD-L1 blockade in urothelial cancer. Study in general: At some point between 2012 and 2014 therapy began: atezolizumab 1,200 mg intravenously every 3 weeks.

The CDR3 is 14 amino acids. Trimming removed 9 bases from V and 4 bases from J; junction bases left unmatched: 7. Germline V lookup: CDR1 SNHLY, CDR2 FYNNEI. Time point in this sample: peripheral blood 6 weeks after treatment start. Repertoires were generated with immunoSEQ multiplex PCR, while TCRdb's copy carries only in-frame clones and drops some. The sample shows approximately 120,000 clones, around 86% of them seen only once. The chain employs TRBV2 and TRBJ1-5; TRBD1 matches at 9 bases. The sequences come from PBMCs, collected around atezolizumab (anti-PD-L1) treatment. The receptor was isolated from a man aged 50-60 years with urothelial cancer. The CDR3 here is CASSPGQGNQPQHF. DNA of the CDR3: TGTGCCAGTAGCCCGGGACAGGGAAATCAGCCCCAGCATTTT.